Below are 9 T cell receptor beta chains sequenced from a single sample in a study of OX40 agonist ivuxolimab in advanced cancers. Data came from immunoSEQ multiplex PCR; TCRdb stores just in-frame clones and leaves some out. The sample yields roughly 68,000 clones, around 93% seen once. The sample here was CD4+ or CD8+ T cells sorted from blood, taken in a trial of the OX40 agonist ivuxolimab. These receptors were obtained from an adult with an advanced solid tumor such as melanoma, head and neck, liver or kidney cancer.

This clone was observed a single time. The rearrangement uses TRBV6-1 and TRBJ1-1; D is uncertain. This CDR3 contains 15 residues. The germline V and J ends were trimmed by 5 bases and 4 bases, with 17 bases remaining between them. The germline V gene has CDR1 MNHNS and CDR2 SASEGT. The CDR3 region has the DNA TGTGCCAGCAGTCAAGTGGCATTCCTGGTCACTGAAGCTTTCTTT. It specifies CASSQVAFLVTEAFF.

V usage is TRBV30 and J usage is TRBJ2-7, with D possibly TRBD1 on 5 matching bases. CDR3 length: 11 amino acids. V dropped 3 bases and J dropped 5 bases, with 8 bases sitting between them. Germline-derived CDR1 and CDR2 are GTSNPN and SVGIG (reference sequence). This chain's CDR3 is CAWSVGDEQYF. Here the CDR3 DNA reads TGTGCCTGGAGCGTAGGGGACGAGCAGTACTTC.

This chain uses TRBV7-9 with TRBJ2-3; 10 bases map to TRBD1. The germline gives CDR1 SEHNR, CDR2 FQNEAQ (reference sequence). CDR3 size: 18 residues. V dropped 5 bases and J dropped 7; count of bases not matched to a gene: 18. This CDR3 reads CASSPPRDRGATLNTQYF. The CDR3 nucleotides are TGTGCCAGCAGCCCACCAAGGGACAGGGGAGCGACCCTAAATACGCAGTATTTT.

About this clone: Germline and junction disagree at one end, which may indicate a read error. J is TRBJ2-5 and V is TRBV7-2; tentatively, D is TRBD2 (6 bases). This CDR3 comprises 12 residues. CDR1 and CDR2 from the germline V gene are SGHTA and FQGNSA. CDR3 nucleotides: TGTGCCAGCAGCCTAGCGCAAGAGACCCAGTACTTC. Protein: CASSLAQETQYF.

This chain joins TRBV5-4 and TRBJ2-7, with a possible D match to TRBD2 (5 bases). The CDR3 runs to 13 residues. The germline V gene has CDR1 SGHNT and CDR2 YYREEE (reference sequence). Trimming shortened V by 3 bases and J by 4 bases, and 11 bases separated the two germline ends. For the CDR3, the DNA is TGTGCCAGCAGCTCCCCGGGGAGTTACGAGCAGTACTTC. This encodes CASSSPGSYEQYF. Looking up the rest from reference TRBV5-4 and TRBJ2-7 gives the full variable domain: ETGVTQSPTHLIKTRGQQVTLRCSSQSGHNTVSWYQQALGQGPQFIFQYYREEENGRGNFPPRFSGLQFPNYSSELNVNALELDDSALYLCASSSPGSYEQYFGPGTRLTVT.

This CDR3 reads CASSPGAISRDTQYF. CDR3 nucleotides: TGTGCCAGCAGCCCGGGGGCCATTTCCCGGGATACGCAGTATTTT. The chain couples TRBV7-2 to TRBJ2-3; D tentatively reads TRBD1 or TRBD2 (6 bases each). CDR3 length: 15 amino acids. V was cut by 5 bases and J by 6 bases, with 18 bases left in between. CDR1 and CDR2 from the germline V gene are SGHTA and FQGNSA.

The CDR3 region is CASTPDGEDTQYF. CDR3 coding DNA: TGTGCCAGCACCCCCGACGGCGAGGATACGCAGTATTTT. V gene TRBV9 combines with J gene TRBJ2-3; D gene ambiguous. The CDR3 sequence is 13 residues long. Germline CDR1 is SGDLS and CDR2 is YYNGEE. V lost 6 bases, J lost 6 bases, and 14 bases lay in between.

This chain connects TRBV18 to TRBJ1-2, with TRBD1 matching 8 bases. J gave up 5 bases and V 6 bases, and 17 bases lay outside the gene matches. Germline CDR1 reads KGHSH; CDR2 reads LQKENI. This CDR3 contains 17 residues. The CDR3 DNA reads as TGTGCCAGCTCTAACCCTTCCGGACAGGGAGGCCGGTATGGCTACACCTTC. Protein: CASSNPSGQGGRYGYTF.

The chain has TRBV19 and TRBJ2-7, with TRBD2 matching over 9 bases. The J segment lost 3 bases and the V segment lost 3 bases, leaving 12 bases of the junction unmatched. The CDR3 contains 17 residues. Germline CDR1 LNHDA, CDR2 SQIVND (reference sequence). CDR3 DNA: TGTGCCAGTAGTATTGTGGCGGGAGGGCCGCGGGTCTACGAGCAGTACTTC. Translating it yields CASSIVAGGPRVYEQYF.